Each of the 23 T cell receptor beta chains below was sequenced from the same sample in a study of T-cell reconstitution after alpha-beta-depleted transplantation in children. The authors prepared the TCRbeta library with unique molecular identifiers. TCRdb reanalysed the PCR reads using MiXCR and keeps one entry per CDR3 protein. This table has approximately 190,000 distinct CDR3 sequences, about 8.4% appearing once. This specimen was PBMCs, mostly from graft donor cells, taken 360 days after TCRalphabeta/CD19-depleted stem cell transplant. The receptors derive from a male patient between 2 and 9 years old who had a stem cell transplant for acute myeloid leukemia, so the T cells may come from the graft donor.

Ten or more counts support this clonotype. The rearrangement uses TRBV6-5 and TRBJ1-5, with D unclear. The germline gives CDR1 MNHEY, CDR2 SVGAGI. Trimming pared 6 bases from V and 2 bases from J, leaving 5 bases between. The CDR3 totals 12 residues. CDR3 loop: CASRTGNQPQHF. CDR3 nucleotides: TGTGCCAGCAGGACCGGCAATCAGCCCCAGCATTTT.

The J gene is TRBJ2-3, the V gene TRBV7-3; D is perhaps TRBD1 or TRBD2 (6 bases each). The CDR3 contains 15 residues. Germline CDR1 reads SGHTA; CDR2 reads FQGTGA. The germline V and J ends were trimmed by 1 base and 1 base, with 9 bases remaining between them. CDR3 nucleotide sequence: TGTGCCAGCAGCTTAAGGGGGGCGGGCACAGATACGCAGTATTTT. Protein product: CASSLRGAGTDTQYF.

In its sample, this clonotype was seen a few times. V is TRBV12-3 or TRBV12-4 and J is TRBJ2-4, with no clear D. V was trimmed by 3 bases and J by 1 base, leaving 19 bases between them. CDR3 length: 18 residues. For the CDR3, the DNA is TGTGCCAGCAGTTTCTCTAACCTGGGGTGGTCTGCCAAAAACATTCAGTACTTC. Its translation is CASSFSNLGWSAKNIQYF.

The chain uses TRBV12-3 or TRBV12-4 and TRBJ2-5; 7 bases map to TRBD2. After removal of 6 bases from V and 5 bases from J, the junction contained 3 bases not matched to a gene. This CDR3 has 12 residues. In DNA, the CDR3 is TGTGCCAGCAGGGAGGGAGGGGAGACCCAGTACTTC. This gives the protein CASREGGETQYF.

This clonotype was seen only a few times. The chain carries TRBV10-3 and TRBJ2-7; TRBD1 matches at 7 bases. Germline V gene sequence: CDR1 ENHRY, CDR2 SYGVKD. This CDR3 region has 13 residues. With 5 bases clipped from V and 9 bases from J, the junction kept 10 bases outside the gene matches. CDR3 sequence: CAISNRTGSLQYV. The CDR3 DNA reads TGTGCCATCAGTAACCGGACAGGCTCCCTGCAGTACGTC.

The chain is built from TRBV4-3 and TRBJ2-1; 12 positions agree with TRBD2. The CDR3 sequence is 15 residues long. V dropped 2 bases and J dropped 8; count of bases not matched to a gene: 4. Per germline, CDR1 LGHNA and CDR2 YSLEER. Written as DNA, the CDR3 is TGCGCCAGCAGCCAATCTAGCGGGAGGGGCCATGAGCAGTTCTTC. It translates to CASSQSSGRGHEQFF.

The V call is TRBV7-6, the J call TRBJ1-1; D might be TRBD1 (5 bases). Trimming took 5 bases from V and 4 from J, leaving 17 bases between them. Germline-derived CDR1 and CDR2 are SGHVS and FNYEAQ. The CDR3 loop spans 15 amino acids. CDR3 loop: CASSPEGAWSTEAFF. The CDR3 DNA reads TGTGCCAGCAGCCCAGAAGGGGCGTGGAGCACTGAAGCTTTCTTT.

In its sample, this clonotype was seen a few times. The chain uses TRBV7-9 and TRBJ2-7, with 7 bases matching TRBD1. CDR1 and CDR2 (germline): SEHNR, FQNEAQ (reference sequence). The CDR3 runs to 12 residues. Trimming took 4 bases from V and 5 from J; bases not matched to a gene: 2. The CDR3 protein is CASSWTGDEQYF. CDR3 nucleotides: TGTGCCAGCAGCTGGACAGGTGACGAGCAGTACTTC.

Many counts were recorded for this clonotype. This chain joins TRBV27 and TRBJ2-7; the D gene could be TRBD1 or TRBD2 (5 bases each). This CDR3 contains 15 residues. Germline loops: CDR1 MNHEY, CDR2 SMNVEV (reference sequence). V lost 5 bases and J lost 0, with 14 bases in between. CDR3 nucleotides: TGTGCCAGCAGTACGACCGGGGCCCCCTCCTACGAGCAGTACTTC. Protein sequence: CASSTTGAPSYEQYF.

The chain has TRBV6-1 and TRBJ2-2; 13 bases fit TRBD2. V trimming: 5 bases; J trimming: 7 bases; junction bases outside the gene matches: 10. The CDR3 covers 17 residues. Looked up from germline, CDR1 is MNHNS and CDR2 is SASEGT. CDR3 bases: TGTGCCAGCAGTCCCCACCGGACTAGCGGGGGTGGCGGGGAGCTGTTTTTT. This sequence encodes CASSPHRTSGGGGELFF.

The chain has TRBV7-9 and TRBJ2-3; 9 bases are a match to TRBD2. Germline V lookup: CDR1 SEHNR, CDR2 FQNEAQ (reference sequence). The CDR3 spans 16 residues. Germline trimming cut 5 bases from V and 0 bases from J; bases unmatched to any gene: 6. CDR3 sequence reads: CASSLGLALSTDTQYF. CDR3 nucleotides: TGTGCCAGCAGCCTGGGACTAGCACTTAGCACAGATACGCAGTATTTT.

This clonotype has more than one count but fewer than ten. The rearrangement links TRBV21-1 to TRBJ2-1; the D call TRBD2 from the table was never checked on the DNA. TRBV21-1 constitutes a pseudogene. The CDR3 contains 16 residues. The DNA of the CDR3 is TGTGCCAGCAGCAAAAGGGTGGACCGAGGGTACAATGAGCAGTTCTTC. Translation gives CASSKRVDRGYNEQFF.

This clonotype was recorded many times. The V gene is TRBV29-1, the J gene TRBJ1-3; 9 bases map to TRBD1. The CDR3 consists of 14 residues. Germline CDR1 is SQVTM and CDR2 is ANQGSEA. The trim removed 7 bases at V and 0 bases at J, leaving 4 bases unmatched. In DNA, the CDR3 is TGCAGCGCTGGACAGGGGACCTCTGGAAACACCATATATTTT. Its protein product is CSAGQGTSGNTIYF. Combining the CDR3 with reference TRBV29-1 and TRBJ1-3 gives the whole variable domain SAVISQKPSRDICQRGTSLTIQCQVDSQVTMMFWYRQQPGQSLTLIATANQGSEATYESGFVIDKFPISRPNLTFSTLTVSNMSPEDSSIYLCSAGQGTSGNTIYFGEGSWLTVV.

This clonotype has only a few counts. The V call is TRBV20-1, the J call TRBJ2-1; 14 bases line up with TRBD2. Germline V CDR1 and CDR2: DFQATT, SNEGSKA (reference sequence). The CDR3 loop spans 17 amino acids. The DNA of the CDR3 is TGCAGCCCTTCAGGACTAGCGGGGGGAGAATCCTACAATGAGCAGTTCTTC. This sequence encodes CSPSGLAGGESYNEQFF.

This chain connects TRBV6-2 or TRBV6-3 to TRBJ2-3, with 11 bases fitting TRBD2. V shed 4 bases, J shed 6 bases, and the junction held 12 bases outside the gene matches. Germline-derived CDR1 and CDR2 are MNHEY and SVGEGT. The CDR3 extends over 17 amino acids. CDR3 nucleotide sequence: TGTGCCAGCAGTTTTTCCATTAGCGGGAGGGCCGGGGATACGCAGTATTTT. This codes for CASSFSISGRAGDTQYF.

This clonotype was counted many times. The rearrangement links TRBV12-3 or TRBV12-4 to TRBJ2-1; possibly TRBD1 for D (5 bases). The length of the CDR3 is 15 residues. V shed 5 bases and J shed 0 bases, with 11 bases lying between them. The CDR3 loop is CASSRDSYSYNEQFF. In DNA, the CDR3 is TGTGCCAGCAGTCGCGACAGCTACTCCTACAATGAGCAGTTCTTC.

This clonotype occurred many times. The chain employs TRBV20-1 and TRBJ2-3, with D unclear. This CDR3 has 12 amino acids. The V gene lost 3 bases and the J gene lost 4 bases, with 8 bases spanning the gap. Germline V gene sequence: CDR1 DFQATT, CDR2 SNEGSKA (reference sequence). CDR3 nucleotide sequence: TGCAGTGCTAGCCAGGCGCCAGATACGCAGTATTTT. It codes for CSASQAPDTQYF.

This clonotype was seen ten or more times. The chain carries TRBV7-3 and TRBJ2-7; D gene uncertain. Trimming took off 5 bases at V and 3 bases at J, with 14 bases between the two ends. Germline V lookup: CDR1 SGHTA, CDR2 FQGTGA. The CDR3 extends over 14 amino acids. CDR3 coding DNA: TGTGCCAGCAGCCATTCCGAACTGAACTACGAGCAGTACGTC. This translates into CASSHSELNYEQYV.

The chain couples TRBV12-3 or TRBV12-4 to TRBJ2-7; D possibly corresponds to TRBD1 (6 bases). V dropped 3 bases and J dropped 2 bases, with 14 bases sitting between them. The CDR3 extends over 15 amino acids. Here the CDR3 DNA reads TGTGCCAGCAGTTTGAAGGGGGTCTATCCCTACGAGCAGTACTTC. The encoded protein is CASSLKGVYPYEQYF.

This clonotype came up many times. The chain is built from TRBV7-9 and TRBJ2-1; the match to TRBD2 covers 11 bases. Germline CDR1 is SEHNR and CDR2 is FQNEAQ (reference sequence). The CDR3 runs to 14 residues. Trimming removed 8 bases from V and 9 bases from J; junction bases left unmatched: 9. Here the CDR3 reads CASSISGRAGEQFF. The CDR3 DNA follows: TGTGCCAGCTCTATTAGCGGGAGGGCCGGTGAGCAGTTCTTC. The full variable domain, completed using reference TRBV7-9 and TRBJ2-1, is DTGVSQNPRHKITKRGQNVTFRCDPISEHNRLYWYRQTLGQGPEFLTYFQNEAQLEKSRLLSDRFSAERPKGSFSTLEIQRTEQGDSAMYLCASSISGRAGEQFFGPGTRLTVL.

The CDR3 region has the DNA TGCAGCGTTCGTCTAGGGGGCAAAGAGACCCAGTACTTC. Residues: CSVRLGGKETQYF. This chain joins TRBV29-1 and TRBJ2-5, with 7 bases fitting TRBD1. V was pared by 5 bases and J by 3 bases, with 6 bases of the junction left unmatched. The CDR3 length is 13 residues. The germline V gene encodes CDR1 SQVTM and CDR2 ANQGSEA.

In its sample, this clonotype was seen a few times. The chain employs TRBV6-5 and TRBJ1-2; D may be TRBD1 (6 bases). This CDR3 is built from 17 residues. Germline V CDR1 and CDR2: MNHEY, SVGAGI. V dropped 2 bases and J dropped 4 bases, with 20 bases sitting between them. Here the CDR3 DNA reads TGTGCCAGCAGTTACAGTAGGGGGGCCGGGGGCAGCTATGGCTACACCTTC. Translating it yields CASSYSRGAGGSYGYTF.

This clonotype has ten or more counts. V usage is TRBV14 and J usage is TRBJ1-2; the D gene is possibly TRBD1 (6 bases). The germline V gene encodes CDR1 SGHDN and CDR2 FVKESK. The V end lost 0 bases, the J end lost 8 bases, and 13 bases lay between the germline ends. There are 14 residues in the CDR3. CDR3 sequence (DNA): TGTGCCAGCAGCCAAGATCGGACAGCCGGGGGCTACACCTTC. Its protein product is CASSQDRTAGGYTF.